A selection of T cell receptor beta chains follows, all from one sample in a study of T cells in Graves' hyperthyroidism and ophthalmopathy. TCRdb reprocessed the multiplex PCR reads with MiXCR, giving one entry per CDR3 protein. Among nearly 600,000 distinct CDR3 sequences listed, over 12% were seen once. The sequencing sample was made of blood. Receptors originate from a woman under 30 with Graves' ophthalmopathy. The CDR3 runs from the conserved cysteine through the conserved F or W. Fields, in order: CDR3 length, J gene, clone size, V gene, D gene, CDR3 DNA, CDR3 protein. The D gene is left open where the match is weak. Clone size is given for some rows only: seen once, a few or many times, or a class if the clone is expanded.

length: 14; J: TRBJ1-3; size: -; V: TRBV30; D: -; DNA: TGTGCCCATAAAGGGTCGTACTCTGGAAACACCATATATTTT; CDR3: CAHKGSYSGNTIYF
length: 14; J: TRBJ1-1; size: -; V: TRBV27; D: -; DNA: TGTGCCAGCAGTTTACTATCGGTGCGCACTGAAGCTTTCTTT; CDR3: CASSLLSVRTEAFF
length: 15; J: TRBJ2-1; size: -; V: TRBV6-2/TRBV6-3; D: TRBD2; DNA: TGTGCCAGCAGGGGCCCTGGGACTAGCGGCACTGAGCAGTTCTTC; CDR3: CASRGPGTSGTEQFF
length: 13; J: TRBJ1-1; size: -; V: TRBV28; D: -; DNA: TGTGCCAGCAGGATTGTGGGGGTTACTGAAGCTTTCTTT; CDR3: CASRIVGVTEAFF
length: 16; J: TRBJ2-5; size: -; V: TRBV15; D: -; DNA: TGTGCCACCAGCAGAGTTTCAGGGGGGTTGGGGGAGACCCAGTACTTC; CDR3: CATSRVSGGLGETQYF
length: 14; J: TRBJ2-7; size: -; V: TRBV7-2; D: -; DNA: TGTGCCAGCAGTCACAGGGACGCCCCCTACGAGCAGTACTTC; CDR3: CASSHRDAPYEQYF
length: 15; J: TRBJ2-7; size: -; V: TRBV6-6; D: TRBD1; DNA: TGTGCCAGCAGTTACCGGGACAGTCCTTACTACGAGCAGTACTTC; CDR3: CASSYRDSPYYEQYF
length: 12; J: TRBJ2-3; size: many; V: TRBV18; D: -; DNA: TGTGCCAGCTCACCCACCGGGACTACGCAGTATTTT; CDR3: CASSPTGTTQYF
length: 15; J: TRBJ1-5; size: many; V: TRBV3-1; D: -; DNA: TGTGCCAGCAGCCAAAAAACCGGATCAGGTCAGCCCCAGCATTTT; CDR3: CASSQKTGSGQPQHF
length: 13; J: TRBJ2-1; size: many; V: TRBV29-1; D: -; DNA: TGCAGCGTTGACGCCCCTTCGGTGGATGAGCAGTTCTTC; CDR3: CSVDAPSVDEQFF
length: 18; J: TRBJ2-3; size: few; V: TRBV18; D: -; DNA: TGTGCCAGCTCTCCACTAACGGGAGGGGGCACTAGCACAGATACGCAGTATTTT; CDR3: CASSPLTGGGTSTDTQYF
length: 17; J: TRBJ1-1; size: many; V: TRBV27; D: -; DNA: TGTGCCAGCCTTGACGGGGAGGACGGCTTAGGTTACACTGAAGCTTTCTTT; CDR3: CASLDGEDGLGYTEAFF